A selection of T cell receptor beta chains follows, all from one sample in a study of tumor-infiltrating lymphocytes in primary liver carcinoma. Each CDR3 protein gets one entry after TCRdb re-called the multiplex PCR reads with MiXCR. The top ten clones hold about 8% of a sample with 100,000 to 150,000 distinct CDR3 sequences, around 64% of them seen once. The source material was liver tumor tissue from sampling region 3. The source of these receptors is a woman between 55 and 75 years old with primary liver carcinoma and hepatitis B virus infection. The CDR3 runs from the conserved cysteine through the conserved F or W. The order of the fields is J gene, V gene, clone size, D gene, CDR3 protein, CDR3 DNA. A D gene is named only where the DNA matches it firmly. Clone size appears in some rows only: once, few, many, or a class for an expanded clone.

TRBJ1-5 | TRBV12-3/TRBV12-4 | many | . | CASSLARSNQPQHF | TGTGCCAGCAGTTTAGCCCGGAGCAATCAGCCCCAGCATTTT
TRBJ2-1 | TRBV29-1 | . | . | CCGRSFSYNELFF | TGCTGTGGGAGATCCTTCTCCTACAATGAGCTGTTCTTC
TRBJ1-1 | TRBV29-1 | many | TRBD1 | CSVVFGQAMNTEAFF | TGCAGCGTTGTTTTCGGACAGGCCATGAACACTGAAGCTTTCTTT
TRBJ2-7 | TRBV11-1 | . | TRBD2 | CASSRLAGRSEQYF | TGTGCCAGCTCCCGACTAGCGGGACGTAGCGAGCAGTACTTC
TRBJ2-5 | TRBV28 | . | . | CASSLPPRETQYF | TGTGCCAGCAGTTTGCCCCCCCGAGAGACCCAATACTTC
TRBJ1-4 | TRBV11-1 | . | . | CASSRGTIEKLFF | TGTGCCAGCAGTAGGGGGACTATTGAAAAACTGTTTTTT
TRBJ2-5 | TRBV6-5 | many | TRBD2 | CASSLPHSSGRAQETQYF | TGTGCCAGCAGCCTACCTCATTCTAGCGGGAGGGCCCAAGAGACCCAGTACTTC
TRBJ2-3 | TRBV12-3/TRBV12-4 | . | TRBD1 | CVSSRDRARNTQYF | TGTGTCAGCAGCCGGGACAGGGCAAGGAATACGCAGTATTTC
TRBJ2-5 | TRBV11-2 | . | . | CASSLDPGPPGAEPQETQYF | TGTGCCAGCAGCTTAGATCCCGGCCCCCCCGGGGCGGAGCCACAAGAGACCCAGTACTTC
TRBJ2-7 | TRBV4-1 | . | . | CASSQVSGDDQYF | TGCGCCAGCAGCCAAGTTTCAGGCGACGACCAGTATTTC
TRBJ1-1 | TRBV5-1 | . | . | CASRQTSNNEAFF | TGCGCCAGCAGGCAGACAAGCAATAATGAAGCTTTCTTT
TRBJ2-1 | TRBV12-3/TRBV12-4 | many | TRBD2 | CATGGVKNTHNEQFF | TGTGCCACGGGGGGGGTAAAAAATACCCACAATGAGCAGTTCTTC
TRBJ2-2 | TRBV12-3/TRBV12-4 | many | . | CASNLGRGYTGELFF | TGTGCCAGCAACTTGGGGCGGGGCTACACCGGGGAGCTGTTTTTT
TRBJ1-1 | TRBV11-2 | medium-sized | . | CASSFQGLMNTEAFF | TGTGCCAGCAGCTTCCAGGGCCTGATGAACACTGAAGCTTTCTTT
TRBJ2-7 | TRBV7-2 | . | . | CASSLSSRSHYEQYF | TGTGCCAGCAGCTTATCCTCTCGGTCCCACTACGAGCAGTACTTC
TRBJ1-5 | TRBV11-2 | . | . | CANSLAMGRRTTDTQHF | TGTGCCAACAGCTTAGCAATGGGGAGAAGGACCACAGATACGCAGCATTTT
TRBJ1-6 | TRBV6-5 | many | . | CASSLSFNSPLHF | TGTGCCAGCAGTTTGAGCTTTAATTCACCCCTCCACTTT
TRBJ1-2 | TRBV11-1 | . | . | CAIRRAPDTNYGCTF | .
TRBJ2-1 | TRBV5-1 | few | . | CASTPEVGVYNEQFF | TGCGCCAGCACCCCGGAGGTGGGAGTTTACAATGAGCAGTTCTTC
TRBJ1-5 | TRBV6-6 | many | . | CASSNPSSGNNQPQHF | TGTGCCAGCAGTAACCCCAGTTCCGGAAACAATCAGCCCCAGCATTTT
TRBJ2-7 | TRBV20-1 | . | . | CSARVPGSGYGQYF | TGCAGTGCTAGAGTACCCGGGAGCGGGTACGGGCAGTACTTC
TRBJ1-1 | TRBV28 | . | . | CASSADGNNEAFF | TGTGCCAGCAGTGCGGACGGGAACAATGAAGCTTTCTTT
TRBJ2-3 | TRBV12-3/TRBV12-4 | . | TRBD1 | CASSPGDRVYTNTQYF | TGTGCCAGCAGTCCAGGGGACAGAGTCTACACAAATACGCAGTATTTT
TRBJ1-1 | TRBV10-1 | . | . | CASSERQGMNTVAFF | TGCGCCAGCAGTGAGCGGCAGGGGATGAACACTGTAGCTTTCTTT
TRBJ2-3 | TRBV19 | . | TRBD1 | CASSERTGSDTQYF | TGTGCCAGTAGTGAAAGGACAGGTTCAGATACGCAGTATTTT
TRBJ2-3 | TRBV5-1 | . | . | CASSFGGRGTNTQYF | TGCGCCAGCAGCTTTGGGGGTCGGGGGACAAATACGCAGTATTTT
TRBJ2-5 | TRBV5-1 | . | TRBD1 | CASSTHDRGRYETQYF | TGCGCCAGCAGCACACATGACAGGGGAAGGTATGAGACCCAGTACTTC
TRBJ2-7 | TRBV5-6 | . | TRBD2 | CGSSSRIAGSYEQYF | TGTGGCAGCAGTTCCCGGATAGCGGGCTCCTACGAGCAGTACTTC
TRBJ2-3 | TRBV11-2 | . | TRBD2 | CASTPEREGDSGRTDTQYF | TGTGCCAGCACCCCCGAGAGGGAGGGAGATAGCGGCCGCACAGATACGCAGTATTTT
TRBJ2-4 | TRBV28 | few | . | CASRGVAKNIQYF | TGTGCCAGTAGGGGGGTAGCCAAAAACATTCAGTACTTC
TRBJ2-4 | TRBV28 | . | . | CASKGVAKSIQYF | TGTGCCAGTAAGGGGGTAGCCAAAAGCATTCAGTACTTC
TRBJ1-2 | TRBV20-1 | . | . | CNATSGGDGYTF | TGCAATGCTACCTCGGGGGGCGATGGCTACACCTTC
TRBJ2-1 | TRBV5-1 | many | . | CASSLNSLDNEQFF | TGCGCCAGCAGCTTGAATAGCCTCGACAATGAGCAGTTCTTC
TRBJ1-2 | TRBV6-6 | . | TRBD1 | CASSNGNRGGYTF | TGTGCCAGTAGTAACGGGAACAGGGGCGGATACACCTTC
TRBJ2-5 | TRBV11-2 | . | . | CVSGTRTQYF | TGCGTCAGCGGAACTCGGACCCAGTACTTC
TRBJ2-3 | TRBV11-3 | . | . | CASSQWSGTVTSTDTQYF | TGTGCCAGCAGCCAGTGGTCCGGGACAGTGACTAGCACAGATACACAGTATTTT
TRBJ2-7 | TRBV6-1 | . | TRBD1 | CASRGQGSDERHF | TGTGCCAGCAGGGGACAGGGATCGGACGAGCGGCACTTC
TRBJ2-5 | TRBV11-2 | . | . | CVSSSEGGVWGAATQYF | TGTGTCAGCAGCTCTGAAGGGGGTGTCTGGGGGGCAGCGACCCAGTACTTC